The T cell receptor beta chain described here comes from a study of identical twins. Trimming took 6 bases from V and 7 from J, leaving 18 bases between them. The CDR3 is 15 amino acids. This clonotype appeared many times. Each cDNA held unique molecular identifiers, and template switching gave it a universal primer site. TCRdb re-derived calls from the 5' RACE reads in MiXCR, one entry per CDR3 protein. Of 450,000 to 650,000 distinct CDR3 sequences in the sample, around a tenth were seen once. These data were likewise used in another study, on yellow fever vaccine responses in identical twins.

The source is a woman younger than 35 in good health. This sequence joins TRBV12-3 or TRBV12-4 and TRBJ1-4; maybe TRBD1 (5 bases). Sample: PBMCs. The CDR3 DNA reads TGTGCCAGCAGCGACAGTAAGGGTTCTCCTGAAAAACTGTTTTTT. Translation: CASSDSKGSPEKLFF.